These T cell receptor beta chains were read from a single sample in a study of identical twins. MiXCR, run by TCRdb on the 5' RACE reads, gives a single entry per CDR3 protein. Here the sample spans over 500,000 distinct CDR3 sequences, roughly 21% being singletons. This same sample was also part of a study on T cells expressing NK-cell markers.

Sequencing was done on a sample of CD4+ T cells sorted from blood. These receptors originate from a young woman in good health. The CDR3 runs from the conserved cysteine through the conserved F or W. The D gene is left open where the match is weak. Where a row states a size, it is once, few, many or the class of an expanded clone; other rows omit it.

size,J,V,D,CDR3,DNA
-,TRBJ2-3,TRBV12-3/TRBV12-4,-,CASSLNVLAGHPSRTDTQYF,TGTGCCAGCAGTTTAAATGTTCTGGCGGGACATCCTTCGCGAACAGATACGCAGTATTTT
-,TRBJ2-3,TRBV7-2,TRBD2,CASSRLTSGGGRDTQYF,TGTGCCAGCAGCCGCCTGACTAGCGGGGGTGGTAGGGATACGCAGTATTTT
few,TRBJ1-5,TRBV15,-,CATSRSRGQGDQPQHF,TGTGCCACCAGCAGATCCCGAGGGCAGGGTGATCAGCCCCAGCATTTT
-,TRBJ2-1,TRBV20-1,TRBD2,CSAWTSGRMSEYNEQFF,TGCAGTGCGTGGACTAGCGGGAGGATGTCCGAATACAATGAGCAGTTCTTC
-,TRBJ1-1,TRBV5-6,TRBD1,CASSSDRGNTEAFF,TGTGCCAGCAGCTCGGACAGGGGGAACACTGAAGCTTTCTTT
many,TRBJ2-7,TRBV7-2,-,CASSLMVREEQYF,TGTGCCAGCAGCTTAATGGTCAGGGAGGAGCAGTACTTC
-,TRBJ2-4,TRBV7-2,-,CASMERGKNIQYF,TGTGCCAGCATGGAACGGGGTAAAAACATTCAGTACTTC
-,TRBJ2-7,TRBV13,-,CASSSRGQLYEQYF,TGTGCCAGCAGCTCCCGGGGCCAACTCTACGAGCAGTACTTC
few,TRBJ2-5,TRBV20-1,TRBD2,CSARDTFGGYQETQYF,TGCAGTGCTCGAGACACCTTCGGGGGGTACCAAGAGACCCAGTACTTC
few,TRBJ1-6,TRBV20-1,-,CSASGGPFGSPLHF,TGCAGTGCTAGTGGAGGCCCTTTTGGTTCACCCCTCCACTTT
-,TRBJ2-1,TRBV6-5,-,CASSYGTVDNEQFF,TGTGCCAGCAGTTACGGCACTGTAGACAATGAGCAGTTCTTC
few,TRBJ1-2,TRBV10-3,-,CAISEDLGRSYGYTF,TGTGCCATCAGTGAGGACCTTGGACGGTCCTATGGCTACACCTTC
many,TRBJ2-7,TRBV6-5,-,CASSRGYEQYF,TGTGCCAGCAGCCGGGGCTACGAGCAGTACTTC
-,TRBJ1-1,TRBV12-3/TRBV12-4,-,CASSLRRGPLNTEAFF,TGTGCCAGCAGTTTAAGAAGGGGACCCCTGAACACTGAAGCTTTCTTT
-,TRBJ2-7,TRBV6-5,TRBD2,CASSYSVPSGTYSYEQYF,TGTGCCAGCAGTTACTCGGTTCCTAGCGGGACGTACTCCTACGAGCAGTACTTC
few,TRBJ1-2,TRBV4-3,-,CASSHQNRPASAF,TGCGCCAGCAGCCACCAAAACCGACCCGCATCGGCCTTC
-,TRBJ2-3,TRBV7-9,-,CASSNIGGDPFKFTDTQYF,TGTGCCAGCAGCAACATCGGCGGGGATCCTTTTAAATTCACAGATACGCAGTATTTT
many,TRBJ2-5,TRBV5-1,-,CASSINQETQYF,TGCGCCAGCAGCATAAATCAAGAGACCCAGTACTTC
few,TRBJ2-1,TRBV9,-,CASSRDQSWEQFF,TGTGCCAGCAGCCGGGACCAGTCTTGGGAGCAGTTCTTC
few,TRBJ2-3,TRBV20-1,TRBD1,CSAATGGAGLGQYF,TGCAGTGCTGCAACAGGGGGCGCGGGTTTGGGGCAGTATTTT
-,TRBJ2-7,TRBV6-1,TRBD1,CASSRNSGTGTYEQYF,TGTGCCAGCAGTCGAAATTCCGGGACAGGGACCTACGAGCAGTACTTC
-,TRBJ1-2,TRBV5-1,-,CASSFEARGGYTF,TGCGCCAGCAGCTTTGAGGCCCGGGGAGGCTACACCTTC
-,TRBJ2-4,TRBV5-1,-,CAKNIQYF,TGCGCCAAAAACATTCAGTACTTC
few,TRBJ2-5,TRBV5-1,-,CASSSPRTPQETQYF,TGCGCCAGCAGCTCACCTCGGACTCCCCAAGAGACCCAGTACTTC
-,TRBJ2-1,TRBV9,TRBD2,CASSRAGGEQFF,TGTGCCAGCAGCCGTGCGGGGGGTGAGCAGTTCTTC
-,TRBJ2-7,TRBV28,TRBD2,CATFGEGGLNF,TGTGCCACCTTCGGGGAGGGAGGTCTGAACTTC
-,TRBJ2-1,TRBV2,TRBD1,CAGQGAGYNEQFF,TGTGCCGGACAGGGTGCGGGGTACAATGAGCAGTTCTTC